The sample holds many counts of the clone carrying this T cell receptor (beta chain). The sample originates from a study of T-cell memory formation after mild COVID-19. TCRdb re-derived calls from the 5' RACE reads in MiXCR, one entry per CDR3 protein. The data show 250,000 to 400,000 distinct CDR3 sequences, roughly 13% seen once. The germline CDR1 and CDR2 sequences are SGHRS and YFSETQ. The length of the CDR3 is 13 residues. The germline V and J ends were trimmed by 4 bases and 13 bases, with 18 bases remaining between them. Sequenced sample: PBMCs or a T cell subset sorted from them (not recorded which). The chain links TRBV5-1 to TRBJ2-4, with D maybe TRBD2 (5 bases). This receptor was identified in a man between 18 and 35 years old who had mild COVID-19 (a few samples of this study predate the infection). Cell type and time point are not known. The CDR3 coding sequence is TGCGCCAGCAGCCAGATGCGAGGGCAGGAGCAGTACTTC. Translation: CASSQMRGQEQYF.